The T cell receptor (beta chain) described here comes from a study of graft-versus-host responses after intestinal transplantation. On this clone: Its antigen is undetermined.

The CDR3 spans 15 residues. Germline V gene lookup returns CDR1 SGHDT and CDR2 YYEEEE. V shed 4 bases and J 2 bases; nucleotides not matched to a gene: 7. General study findings and limits: Recipient bone marrow held GvH clones, some seen earlier in ileum or blood. Elevated graft-versus-host to host-versus-graft clonal ratios in allografts were recorded for patients with graft-donor T cell macrochimerism.

Clones were read by immunoSEQ multiplex PCR, and TCRdb kept only the in-frame ones, dropping some. Of roughly 110,000 clones listed, more than 90% are singletons. The origin of this receptor is a human donor who was the organ donor for an intestinal transplant. The rearrangement uses TRBV5-6 and TRBJ2-7; 9 bases are a match to TRBD1. Here the sequenced sample was unstimulated CD4+ T cells sorted from spleen or lymph node cells, taken before transplant. CDR3 nucleotides: TGTGCCAGCAGCGCGACGGGACAGGGTCCCTACGAGCAGTACTTC. Protein product: CASSATGQGPYEQYF.